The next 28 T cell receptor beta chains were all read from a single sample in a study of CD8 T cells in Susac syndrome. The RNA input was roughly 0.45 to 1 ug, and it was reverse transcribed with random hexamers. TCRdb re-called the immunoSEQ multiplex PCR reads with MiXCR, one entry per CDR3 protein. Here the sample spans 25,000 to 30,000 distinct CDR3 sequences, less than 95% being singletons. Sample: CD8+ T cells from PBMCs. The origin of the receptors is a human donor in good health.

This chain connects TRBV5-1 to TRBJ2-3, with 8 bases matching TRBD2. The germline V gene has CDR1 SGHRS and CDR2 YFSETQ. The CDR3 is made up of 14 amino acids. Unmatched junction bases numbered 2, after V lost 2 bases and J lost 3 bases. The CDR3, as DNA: TGCGCCAGCAGCTTAGCGGGGGATACAGATACGCAGTATTTT. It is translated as CASSLAGDTDTQYF.

The CDR3 region is CASSPGRGRYEQYF. Written as DNA, the CDR3 is TGTGCCAGCAGCCCGGGGCGGGGGCGCTACGAGCAGTACTTC. The chain employs TRBV13 and TRBJ2-7; D perhaps matches TRBD2 (7 bases). The germline CDR1 and CDR2 sequences are PRHDT and FYEKMQ (reference sequence). This CDR3 is 14 amino acids long. Between the trimmed V and J ends, which lost 5 bases and 3 bases, there was a span of 14 bases.

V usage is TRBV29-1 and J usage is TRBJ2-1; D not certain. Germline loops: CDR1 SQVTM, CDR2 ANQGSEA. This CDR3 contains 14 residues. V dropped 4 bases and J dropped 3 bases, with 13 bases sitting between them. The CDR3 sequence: CSVGPTLGYNEQFF. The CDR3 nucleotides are TGCAGCGTTGGACCGACTCTTGGCTACAATGAGCAGTTCTTC.

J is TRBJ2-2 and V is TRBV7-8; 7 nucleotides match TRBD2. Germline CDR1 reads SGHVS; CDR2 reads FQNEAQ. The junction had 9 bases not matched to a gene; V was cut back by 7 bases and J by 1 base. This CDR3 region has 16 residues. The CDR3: CASTPRTSKNTGELFF. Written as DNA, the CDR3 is TGTGCCAGCACCCCTCGGACTAGTAAGAACACCGGGGAGCTGTTTTTT.

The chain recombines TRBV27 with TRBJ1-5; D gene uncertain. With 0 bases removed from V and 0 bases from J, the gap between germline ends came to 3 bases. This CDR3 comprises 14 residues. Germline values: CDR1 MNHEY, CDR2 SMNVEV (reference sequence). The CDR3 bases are TGTGCCAGCAGTTTATCGATTAGCAATCAGCCCCAGCATTTT. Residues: CASSLSISNQPQHF.

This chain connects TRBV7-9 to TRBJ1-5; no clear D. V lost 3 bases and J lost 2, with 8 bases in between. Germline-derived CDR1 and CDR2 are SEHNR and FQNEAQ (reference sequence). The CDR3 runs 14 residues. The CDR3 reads CASSLSSGNQPQHF. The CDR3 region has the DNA TGTGCCAGCAGCTTGAGCTCGGGCAATCAGCCCCAGCATTTT. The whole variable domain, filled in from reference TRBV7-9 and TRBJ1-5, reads DTGVSQNPRHKITKRGQNVTFRCDPISEHNRLYWYRQTLGQGPEFLTYFQNEAQLEKSRLLSDRFSAERPKGSFSTLEIQRTEQGDSAMYLCASSLSSGNQPQHFGDGTRLSIL.

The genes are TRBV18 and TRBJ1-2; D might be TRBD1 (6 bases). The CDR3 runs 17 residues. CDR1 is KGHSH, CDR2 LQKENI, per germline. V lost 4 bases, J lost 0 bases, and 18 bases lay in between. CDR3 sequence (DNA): TGTGCCAGCTCACTTGGGTTACAGGGATCCTCTAACTATGGCTACACCTTC. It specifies CASSLGLQGSSNYGYTF.

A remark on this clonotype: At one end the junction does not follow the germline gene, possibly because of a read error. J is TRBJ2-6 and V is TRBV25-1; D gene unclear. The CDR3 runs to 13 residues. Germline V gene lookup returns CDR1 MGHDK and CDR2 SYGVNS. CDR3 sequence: CASSESGANVLTF. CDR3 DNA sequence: TGTGCCAGCAGCGAATCTGGGGCCAACGTCCTGACTTTC.

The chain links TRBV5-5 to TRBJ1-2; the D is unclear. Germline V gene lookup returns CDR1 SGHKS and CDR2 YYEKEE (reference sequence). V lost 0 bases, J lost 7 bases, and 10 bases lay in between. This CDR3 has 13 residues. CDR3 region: CASSLDPTSGYTF. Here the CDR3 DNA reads TGTGCCAGCAGCTTGGACCCGACGAGTGGCTACACCTTC. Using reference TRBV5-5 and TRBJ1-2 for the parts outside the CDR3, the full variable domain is DAGVTQSPTHLIKTRGQQVTLRCSPISGHKSVSWYQQVLGQGPQFIFQYYEKEERGRGNFPDRFSARQFPNYSSELNVNALLLGDSALYLCASSLDPTSGYTFGSGTRLTVV.

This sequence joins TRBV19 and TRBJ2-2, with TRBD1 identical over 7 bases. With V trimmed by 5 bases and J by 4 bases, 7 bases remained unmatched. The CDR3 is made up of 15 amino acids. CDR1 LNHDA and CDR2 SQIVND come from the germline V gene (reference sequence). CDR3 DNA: TGTGCCAGTAGTCCTACGAACAGGGGCACCGGGGAGCTGTTTTTT. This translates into CASSPTNRGTGELFF.

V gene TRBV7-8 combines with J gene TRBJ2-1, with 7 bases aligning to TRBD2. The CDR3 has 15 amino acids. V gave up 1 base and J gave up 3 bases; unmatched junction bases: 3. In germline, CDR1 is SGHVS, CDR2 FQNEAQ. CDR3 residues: CASSLERGVYNEQFF. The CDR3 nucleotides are TGTGCCAGCAGCTTAGAACGGGGGGTCTACAATGAGCAGTTCTTC.

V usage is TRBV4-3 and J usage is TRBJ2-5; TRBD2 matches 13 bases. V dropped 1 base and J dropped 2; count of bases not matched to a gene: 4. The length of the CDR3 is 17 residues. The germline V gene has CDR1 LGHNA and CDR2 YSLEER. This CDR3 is CASSQVLAGGLQETQYF. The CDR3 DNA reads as TGCGCCAGCAGCCAAGTACTAGCGGGGGGGTTGCAAGAGACCCAGTACTTC.

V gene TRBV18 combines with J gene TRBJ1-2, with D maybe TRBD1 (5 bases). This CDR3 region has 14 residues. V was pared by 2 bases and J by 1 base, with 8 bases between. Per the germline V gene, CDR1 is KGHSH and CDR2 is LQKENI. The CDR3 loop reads CASSPVRDNYGYTF. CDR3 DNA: TGTGCCAGCTCACCAGTCAGGGATAACTATGGCTACACCTTC.

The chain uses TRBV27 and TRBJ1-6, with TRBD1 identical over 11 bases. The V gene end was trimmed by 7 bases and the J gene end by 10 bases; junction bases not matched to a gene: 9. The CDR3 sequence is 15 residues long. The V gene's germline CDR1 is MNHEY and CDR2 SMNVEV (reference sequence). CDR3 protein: CASTAWTGGASPLHF. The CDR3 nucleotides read TGTGCCAGCACCGCTTGGACAGGGGGCGCCTCACCCCTCCACTTT.

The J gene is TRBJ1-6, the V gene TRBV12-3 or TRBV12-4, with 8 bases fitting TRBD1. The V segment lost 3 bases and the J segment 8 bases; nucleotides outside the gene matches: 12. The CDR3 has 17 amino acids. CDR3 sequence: CASSLSLGTGRDSPLHF. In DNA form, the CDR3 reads TGTGCCAGCAGTTTGAGCCTCGGGACAGGTCGGGATTCACCCCTCCACTTT.

CDR3: CASSRRIAYEQYF. The DNA for the CDR3 is TGTGCCAGCAGCCGACGGATCGCCTACGAGCAGTACTTC. The chain combines TRBV5-5 with TRBJ2-7; D gene uncertain. With 4 bases removed from V and 2 bases from J, the gap between germline ends came to 10 bases. The V gene's germline CDR1 is SGHKS and CDR2 YYEKEE (reference sequence). This CDR3 comprises 13 residues.

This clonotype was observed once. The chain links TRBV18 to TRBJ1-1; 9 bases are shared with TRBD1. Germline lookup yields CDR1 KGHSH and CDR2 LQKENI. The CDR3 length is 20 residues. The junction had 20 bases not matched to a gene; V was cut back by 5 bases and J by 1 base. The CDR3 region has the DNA TGTGCCAGCTCAATGATCAAGGGGGACAGGGCCAAGAGAGGGAACACTGAAGCTTTCTTT. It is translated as CASSMIKGDRAKRGNTEAFF.

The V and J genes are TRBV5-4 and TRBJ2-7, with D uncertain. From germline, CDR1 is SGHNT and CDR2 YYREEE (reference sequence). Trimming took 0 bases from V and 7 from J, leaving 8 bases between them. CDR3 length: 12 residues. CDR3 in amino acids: CASSLEGLEQYF. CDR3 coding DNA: TGTGCCAGCAGCTTGGAGGGCCTGGAGCAGTACTTC.

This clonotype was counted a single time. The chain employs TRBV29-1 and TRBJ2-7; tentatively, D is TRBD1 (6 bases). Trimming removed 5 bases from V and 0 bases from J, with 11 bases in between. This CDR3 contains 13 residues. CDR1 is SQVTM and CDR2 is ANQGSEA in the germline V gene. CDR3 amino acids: CSVRTADSYEQYF. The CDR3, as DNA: TGCAGCGTTCGGACAGCAGACTCCTACGAGCAGTACTTC.

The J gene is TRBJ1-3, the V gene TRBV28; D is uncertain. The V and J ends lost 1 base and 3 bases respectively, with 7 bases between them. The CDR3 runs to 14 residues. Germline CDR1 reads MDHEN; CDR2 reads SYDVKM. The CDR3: CASSLSGFGNTIYF. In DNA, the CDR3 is TGTGCCAGCAGTTTATCAGGATTTGGAAACACCATATATTTT.

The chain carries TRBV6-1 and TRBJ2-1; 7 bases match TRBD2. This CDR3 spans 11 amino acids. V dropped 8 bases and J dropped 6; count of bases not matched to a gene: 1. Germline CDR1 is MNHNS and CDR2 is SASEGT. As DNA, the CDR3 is TGTGCCAGCTGGGGGGGCAATGAGCAGTTCTTC. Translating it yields CASWGGNEQFF.

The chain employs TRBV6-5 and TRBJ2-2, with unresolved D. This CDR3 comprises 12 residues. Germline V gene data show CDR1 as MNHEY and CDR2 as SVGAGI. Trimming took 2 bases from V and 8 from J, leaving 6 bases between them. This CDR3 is CASSYGRGELFF. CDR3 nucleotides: TGTGCCAGCAGTTACGGACGTGGGGAGCTGTTTTTT.

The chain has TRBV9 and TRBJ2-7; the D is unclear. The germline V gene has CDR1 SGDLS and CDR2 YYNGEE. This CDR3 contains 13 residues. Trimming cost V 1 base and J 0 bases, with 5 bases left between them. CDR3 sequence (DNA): TGTGCCAGCAGCGTAAGTAGCTCCTACGAGCAGTACTTC. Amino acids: CASSVSSSYEQYF.

CDR3 DNA: TGTGCCAGCAGTGAATCTACAGATATTGTTGAAAAACTGTTTTTT. It is translated as CASSESTDIVEKLFF. The chain couples TRBV2 to TRBJ1-4; the D is unclear. CDR3 size: 15 residues. The germline V and J ends were trimmed by 2 bases and 7 bases, with 14 bases remaining between them. From germline, CDR1 is SNHLY and CDR2 FYNNEI.

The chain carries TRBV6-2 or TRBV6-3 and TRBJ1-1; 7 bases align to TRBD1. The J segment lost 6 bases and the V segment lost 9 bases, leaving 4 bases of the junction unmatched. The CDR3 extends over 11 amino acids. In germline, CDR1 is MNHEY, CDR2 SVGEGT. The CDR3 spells CASYQGAEAFF. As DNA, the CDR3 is TGTGCCAGTTATCAGGGGGCTGAAGCTTTCTTT.

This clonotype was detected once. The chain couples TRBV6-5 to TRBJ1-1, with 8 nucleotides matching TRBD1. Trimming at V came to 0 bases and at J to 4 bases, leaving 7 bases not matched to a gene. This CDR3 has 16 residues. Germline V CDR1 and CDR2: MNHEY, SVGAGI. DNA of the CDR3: TGTGCCAGCAGTTACTCCGGACAGGGAAGAGGCACTGAAGCTTTCTTT. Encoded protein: CASSYSGQGRGTEAFF.

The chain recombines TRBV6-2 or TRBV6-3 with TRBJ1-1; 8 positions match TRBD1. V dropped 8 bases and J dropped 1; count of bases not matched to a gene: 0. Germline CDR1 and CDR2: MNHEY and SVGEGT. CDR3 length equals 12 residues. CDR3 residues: CASGTGNTEAFF. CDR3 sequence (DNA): TGTGCCAGCGGGACAGGGAACACTGAAGCTTTCTTT.

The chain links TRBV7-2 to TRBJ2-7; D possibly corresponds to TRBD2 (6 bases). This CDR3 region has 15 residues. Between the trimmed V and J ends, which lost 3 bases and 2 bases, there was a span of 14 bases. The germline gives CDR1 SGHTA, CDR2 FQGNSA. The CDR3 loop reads CASSFGTQSPYEQYF. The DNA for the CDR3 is TGTGCCAGCAGCTTTGGGACTCAGTCCCCCTACGAGCAGTACTTC.